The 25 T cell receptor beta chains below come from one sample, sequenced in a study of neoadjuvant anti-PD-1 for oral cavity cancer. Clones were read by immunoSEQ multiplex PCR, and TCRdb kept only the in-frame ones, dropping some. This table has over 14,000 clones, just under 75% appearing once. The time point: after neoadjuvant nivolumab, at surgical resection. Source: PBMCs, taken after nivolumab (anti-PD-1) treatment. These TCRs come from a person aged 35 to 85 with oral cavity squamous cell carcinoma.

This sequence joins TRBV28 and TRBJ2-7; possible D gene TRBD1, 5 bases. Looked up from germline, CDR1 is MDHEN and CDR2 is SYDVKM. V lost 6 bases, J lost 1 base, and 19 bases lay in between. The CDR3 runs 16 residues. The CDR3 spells CASSHTGHPVSYEQYF. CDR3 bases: TGTGCCAGCAGCCACACCGGACATCCCGTTTCCTACGAGCAGTACTTC.

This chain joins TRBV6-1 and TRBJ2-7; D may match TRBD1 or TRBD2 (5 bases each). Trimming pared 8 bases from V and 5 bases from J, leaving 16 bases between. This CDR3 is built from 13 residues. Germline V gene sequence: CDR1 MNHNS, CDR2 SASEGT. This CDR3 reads CASRGTYWDEQYF. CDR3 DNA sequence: TGTGCCAGCCGTGGGACGTACTGGGACGAGCAGTACTTC.

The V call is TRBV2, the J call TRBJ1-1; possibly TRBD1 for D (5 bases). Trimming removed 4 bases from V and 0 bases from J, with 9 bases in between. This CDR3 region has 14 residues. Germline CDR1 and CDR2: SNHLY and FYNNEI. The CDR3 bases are TGTGCCAGCAGTGGGGCAGGGTTGAACACTGAAGCTTTCTTT. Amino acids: CASSGAGLNTEAFF.

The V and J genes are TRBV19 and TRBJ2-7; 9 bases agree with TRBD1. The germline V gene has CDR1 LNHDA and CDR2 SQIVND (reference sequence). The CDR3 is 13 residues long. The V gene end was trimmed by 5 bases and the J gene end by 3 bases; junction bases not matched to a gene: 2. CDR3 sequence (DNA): TGTGCCAGTAGTTGGGGACAGGGCTACGAGCAGTACTTC. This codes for CASSWGQGYEQYF.

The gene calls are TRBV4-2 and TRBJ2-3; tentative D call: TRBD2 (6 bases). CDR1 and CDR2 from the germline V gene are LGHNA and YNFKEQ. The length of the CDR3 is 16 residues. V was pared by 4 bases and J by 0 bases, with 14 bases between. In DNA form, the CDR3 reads TGTGCCAGCAGCCCCCGGGACTCCCCAAGCACAGATACGCAGTATTTT. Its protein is CASSPRDSPSTDTQYF.

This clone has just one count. The CDR3 DNA reads as TGTGCCTGGGACTACAGGGGGCAAGCTTTCTTT. Amino acid sequence: CAWDYRGQAFF. This rearrangement joins TRBV30 to TRBJ1-1; TRBD1 aligns across 9 bases. J was trimmed by 9 bases and V by 5 bases; bases with no gene match: 4. Germline CDR1 and CDR2: GTSNPN and SVGIG (reference sequence). There are 11 residues in the CDR3.

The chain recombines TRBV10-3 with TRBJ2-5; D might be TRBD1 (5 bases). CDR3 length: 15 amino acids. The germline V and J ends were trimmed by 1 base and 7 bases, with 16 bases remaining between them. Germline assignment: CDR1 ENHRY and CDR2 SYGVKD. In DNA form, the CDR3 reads TGTGCCATCAGTGAGTTCTCTGGGCAGGGTAGGACCCAGTACTTC. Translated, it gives CAISEFSGQGRTQYF.

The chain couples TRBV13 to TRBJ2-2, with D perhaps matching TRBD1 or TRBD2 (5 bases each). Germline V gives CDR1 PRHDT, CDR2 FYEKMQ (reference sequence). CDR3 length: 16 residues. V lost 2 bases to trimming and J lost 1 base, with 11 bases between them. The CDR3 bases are TGTGCCAGCAGCTTATTGGGGGTTGAGAACACCGGGGAGCTGTTTTTT. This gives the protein CASSLLGVENTGELFF.

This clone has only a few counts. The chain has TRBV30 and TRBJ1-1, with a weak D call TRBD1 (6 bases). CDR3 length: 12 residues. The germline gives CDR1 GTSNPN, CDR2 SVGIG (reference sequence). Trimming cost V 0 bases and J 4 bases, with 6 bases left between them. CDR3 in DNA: TGTGCCTGGAGTGTACAGGGCACTGAAGCTTTCTTT. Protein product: CAWSVQGTEAFF.

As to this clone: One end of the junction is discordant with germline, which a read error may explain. DNA for the CDR3: TGTGCCAGCAGTCCCCTAGTGGGACAGGGTGACTTC. As protein: CASSPLVGQGDF. This chain joins TRBV6-1 and TRBJ2-7; TRBD1 matches 9 bases. Germline V gene lookup returns CDR1 MNHNS and CDR2 SASEGT. The CDR3 covers 12 residues.

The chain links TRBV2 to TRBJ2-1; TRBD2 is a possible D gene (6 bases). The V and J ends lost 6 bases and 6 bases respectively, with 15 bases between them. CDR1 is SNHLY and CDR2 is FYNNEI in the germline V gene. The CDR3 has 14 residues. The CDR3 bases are TGTGCCAGCAGCCGGAGGGACTGGACCAATGAGCAGTTCTTC. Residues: CASSRRDWTNEQFF.

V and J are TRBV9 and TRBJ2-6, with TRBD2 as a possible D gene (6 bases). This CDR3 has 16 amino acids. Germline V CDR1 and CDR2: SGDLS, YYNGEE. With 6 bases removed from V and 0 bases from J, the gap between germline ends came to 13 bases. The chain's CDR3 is CASKPGTGSGANVLTF. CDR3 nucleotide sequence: TGTGCCAGCAAACCAGGGACTGGCTCTGGGGCCAACGTCCTGACTTTC.

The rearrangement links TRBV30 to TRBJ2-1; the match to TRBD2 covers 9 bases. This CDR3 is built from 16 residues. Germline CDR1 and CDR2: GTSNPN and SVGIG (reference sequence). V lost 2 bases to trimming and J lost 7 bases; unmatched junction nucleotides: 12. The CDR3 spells CAWSKKAGGGLNEQFF. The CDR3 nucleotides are TGTGCCTGGAGTAAAAAAGCGGGAGGTGGGCTAAATGAGCAGTTCTTC.

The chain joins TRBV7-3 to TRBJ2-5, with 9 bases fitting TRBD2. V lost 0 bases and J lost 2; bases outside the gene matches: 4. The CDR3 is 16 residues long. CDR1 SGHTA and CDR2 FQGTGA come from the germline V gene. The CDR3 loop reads CASSLTRTSEQETQYF. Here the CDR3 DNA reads TGTGCCAGCAGCTTAACGCGGACTAGCGAACAAGAGACCCAGTACTTC.

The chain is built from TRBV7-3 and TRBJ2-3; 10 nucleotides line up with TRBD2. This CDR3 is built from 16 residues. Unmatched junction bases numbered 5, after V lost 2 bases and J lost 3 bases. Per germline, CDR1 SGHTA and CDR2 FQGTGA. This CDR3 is CASSLGVAGGTDTQYF. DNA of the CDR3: TGTGCCAGCAGCTTAGGAGTAGCGGGAGGAACAGATACGCAGTATTTT.

The CDR3 sequence is CAISESGQVGSEQYF. Here the CDR3 DNA reads TGTGCCATCAGTGAGTCGGGACAGGTGGGGTCCGAGCAGTACTTC. The chain carries TRBV10-3 and TRBJ2-7; the match to TRBD1 covers 8 bases. V was clipped by 0 bases and J by 6 bases; unmatched bases: 7. Germline V lookup: CDR1 ENHRY, CDR2 SYGVKD. The CDR3 extends over 15 amino acids.

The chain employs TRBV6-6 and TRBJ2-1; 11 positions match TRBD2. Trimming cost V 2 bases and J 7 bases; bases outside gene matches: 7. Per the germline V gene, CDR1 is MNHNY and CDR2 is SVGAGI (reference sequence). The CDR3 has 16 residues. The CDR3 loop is CASSYSTSGSWNEQFF. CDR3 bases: TGTGCCAGCAGTTACAGCACTAGCGGGAGTTGGAATGAGCAGTTCTTC.

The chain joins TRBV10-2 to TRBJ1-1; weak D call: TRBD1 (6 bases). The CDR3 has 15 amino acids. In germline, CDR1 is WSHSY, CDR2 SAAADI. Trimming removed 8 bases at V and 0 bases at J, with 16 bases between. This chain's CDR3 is CASYTGFEMNTEAFF. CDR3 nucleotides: TGCGCCAGCTATACAGGGTTCGAGATGAACACTGAAGCTTTCTTT.

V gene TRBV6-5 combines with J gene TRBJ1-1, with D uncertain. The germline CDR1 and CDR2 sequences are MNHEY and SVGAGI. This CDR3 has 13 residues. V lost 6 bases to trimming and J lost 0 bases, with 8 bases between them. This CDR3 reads CASRGRLNTEAFF. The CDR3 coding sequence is TGTGCCAGCAGGGGCAGGCTGAACACTGAAGCTTTCTTT.

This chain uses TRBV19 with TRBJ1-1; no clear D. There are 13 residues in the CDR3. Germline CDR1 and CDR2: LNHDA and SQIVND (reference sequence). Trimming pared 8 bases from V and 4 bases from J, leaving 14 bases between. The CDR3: CASGQFVFTEAFF. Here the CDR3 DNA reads TGTGCCAGTGGCCAGTTCGTATTCACTGAAGCTTTCTTT.

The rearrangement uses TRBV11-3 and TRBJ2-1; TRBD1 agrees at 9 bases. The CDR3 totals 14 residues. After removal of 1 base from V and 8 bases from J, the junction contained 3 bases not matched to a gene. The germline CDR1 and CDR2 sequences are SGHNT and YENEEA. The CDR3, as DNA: TGTGCCAGCAGCTTAGGACAGGGGGAGTATGAGCAGTTCTTC. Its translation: CASSLGQGEYEQFF.

In nucleotides, the CDR3 is TGCAGCGTCTGGGACTCGTATGGCTACACCTTC. Translating gives CSVWDSYGYTF. This chain connects TRBV29-1 to TRBJ1-2, with D perhaps matching TRBD1 (5 bases). The CDR3 covers 11 residues. Germline-derived CDR1 and CDR2 are SQVTM and ANQGSEA. V was trimmed by 6 bases and J by 5 bases, leaving 10 bases between them.

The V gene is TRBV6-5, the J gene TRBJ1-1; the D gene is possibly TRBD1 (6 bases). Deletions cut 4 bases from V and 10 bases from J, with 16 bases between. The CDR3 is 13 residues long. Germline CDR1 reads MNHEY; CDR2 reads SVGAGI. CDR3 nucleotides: TGTGCCAGCAGTTCTAAGATTGGGGGCGTAGCTTTCTTT. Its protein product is CASSSKIGGVAFF.

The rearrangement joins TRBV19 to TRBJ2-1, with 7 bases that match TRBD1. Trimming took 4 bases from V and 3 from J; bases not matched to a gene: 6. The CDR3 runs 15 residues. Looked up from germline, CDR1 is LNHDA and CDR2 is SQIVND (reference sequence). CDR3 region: CASSRTGGYYNEQFF. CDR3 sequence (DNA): TGTGCCAGTAGTAGGACAGGCGGGTACTACAATGAGCAGTTCTTC. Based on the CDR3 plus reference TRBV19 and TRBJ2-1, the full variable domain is DGGITQSPKYLFRKEGQNVTLSCEQNLNHDAMYWYRQDPGQGLRLIYYSQIVNDFQKGDIAEGYSVSREKKESFPLTVTSAQKNPTAFYLCASSRTGGYYNEQFFGPGTRLTVL.

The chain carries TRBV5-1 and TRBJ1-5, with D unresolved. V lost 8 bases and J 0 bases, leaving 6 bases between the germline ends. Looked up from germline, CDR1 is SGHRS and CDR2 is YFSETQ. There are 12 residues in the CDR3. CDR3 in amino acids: CARVDSNQPQHF. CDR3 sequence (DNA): TGCGCCAGGGTGGATAGCAATCAGCCCCAGCATTTT.